Here is one T cell receptor (beta chain) with its context. The antigen it binds to is not known. One base away there is no much larger clone; base qualities are not given. The data were obtained in a study of control samples from healthy donors and cancer patients (dated by TCRdb to about 2020). The CDR3 covers 15 residues, taking in both the cysteine and the phenylalanine. Kept here is only the CDR3 DNA, which spans 45 bases and is read in frame from base 1. V gives up 2 bases and J gives up 6 bases, and the segment between their germline ends measures 13 bases. CDR1 SGHTA and CDR2 FQGTGA are derived from the germline V gene. The library was prepared using the immunoSEQ multiplex PCR assay. TCRdb took over this immuneACCESS table, retaining in-frame rearrangements with V and J assigned. Such tables are incomplete; in checked studies, under half of the missing clones stem from an unresolved V gene, and the remainder is unexplained. The sample table holds some 150,000 clones, of which around 95% were seen once. The ten most abundant clones make up about 4% of the sample.

This TCR was recovered from a woman aged 60-75 years in good health. The specimen sequenced was blood. The chain is made from TRBV7-3 and TRBJ2-2, and perhaps TRBD1 as D gene, on 5 matching bases. The bases read TGTGCCAGCAGCTTACTATCAGGGTCTTCCGGGGAGCTGTTTTTT. It codes for CASSLLSGSSGELFF.